The 26 T cell receptor beta chains below come from one sample, sequenced in a study of T cell responses to AZD1222 COVID-19 vaccine. The repertoire was sequenced with immunoSEQ multiplex PCR; TCRdb's copy has only in-frame clones and lacks some. The profile shows about 140,000 clones, less than 95% of them singletons. Source: peripheral blood, taken 28 days after the second dose of the MenACWY control vaccine. These receptors were taken from an adult who received the MenACWY meningococcal vaccine as a control.

The rearrangement joins TRBV19 to TRBJ1-5, with D unclear. Germline CDR1 and CDR2: LNHDA and SQIVND (reference sequence). V was pared by 7 bases and J by 0 bases, with 10 bases between. The CDR3 covers 14 residues. CDR3 protein: CASNLWGSNQPQHF. As DNA, the CDR3 is TGTGCCAGTAATCTCTGGGGTAGCAATCAGCCCCAGCATTTT.

This clone appeared a few times. The V gene is TRBV6-4, the J gene TRBJ1-5, with unresolved D. CDR1 and CDR2 (germline): MRHNA, SNTAGT. Trimming pared 3 bases from V and 7 bases from J, leaving 10 bases between. This CDR3 comprises 13 residues. CDR3: CASSEIDGQPQHF. CDR3 bases: TGTGCCAGCAGTGAGATCGACGGCCAGCCCCAGCATTTT.

The rearrangement joins TRBV12-3 or TRBV12-4 to TRBJ2-7; no reliable D call. CDR3 size: 12 residues. V was clipped by 6 bases and J by 0 bases, with 6 bases between them. CDR3 DNA: TGTGCCAGCAGCCACCTCTCCTACGAGCAGTACTTC. It codes for CASSHLSYEQYF.

The CDR3 region has the DNA TGTGCCATCGGGCCCGGCGGAGACAGCAATCAGCCCCAGCATTTT. This encodes CAIGPGGDSNQPQHF. V gene TRBV10-3 combines with J gene TRBJ1-5; D not certain. V dropped 8 bases and J dropped 1 base, with 15 bases sitting between them. CDR3 length: 15 amino acids. The germline CDR1 and CDR2 sequences are ENHRY and SYGVKD.

This sequence joins TRBV5-6 and TRBJ2-7; possibly TRBD1 for D (6 bases). The CDR3 covers 14 residues. The V gene lost 2 bases and the J gene lost 1 base, with 10 bases spanning the gap. Germline V gives CDR1 SGHDT, CDR2 YYEEEE. The CDR3: CASSLQGGSYEQYF. CDR3 DNA sequence: TGTGCCAGCAGCTTACAGGGTGGGTCCTACGAGCAGTACTTC.

The J gene is TRBJ2-7, the V gene TRBV14; the D gene is possibly TRBD1 (6 bases). Germline V CDR1 and CDR2: SGHDN, FVKESK. The CDR3 spans 14 residues. V was trimmed by 3 bases and J by 2 bases, leaving 11 bases between them. The CDR3 DNA reads as TGTGCCAGCAGCCACACAGGGTCCGCCTACGAGCAGTACTTC. Encoded protein: CASSHTGSAYEQYF.

The chain combines TRBV25-1 with TRBJ2-3; maybe TRBD2 (6 bases). Trimming pared 4 bases from V and 3 bases from J, leaving 14 bases between. The CDR3 spans 15 residues. Germline V gene lookup returns CDR1 MGHDK and CDR2 SYGVNS. CDR3: CASSVAGHGTDTQYF. The CDR3, as DNA: TGTGCCAGCAGTGTTGCGGGGCACGGAACAGATACGCAGTATTTT.

J is TRBJ2-2 and V is TRBV4-3; 11 bases are shared with TRBD2. Germline V gene sequence: CDR1 LGHNA, CDR2 YSLEER. V lost 1 base and J lost 7; bases outside the gene matches: 14. This CDR3 region has 19 residues. As DNA, the CDR3 is TGCGCCAGCAGCCAAGGGCCCCTTGGTAGCGGGAGGGTGAGCGGGGAGCTGTTTTTT. This sequence encodes CASSQGPLGSGRVSGELFF.

The V gene is TRBV6-2 or TRBV6-3, the J gene TRBJ2-3; D is perhaps TRBD1 (5 bases). The length of the CDR3 is 11 residues. Germline V lookup: CDR1 MNHEY, CDR2 SVGEGT. Trimming took 6 bases from V and 5 from J, leaving 6 bases between them. CDR3 amino acids: CASSQGDTQYF. In nucleotides, the CDR3 is TGTGCCAGCAGCCAGGGAGATACGCAGTATTTT.

This clone was picked up one time. J is TRBJ1-1 and V is TRBV28; weak D call: TRBD1 (6 bases). The V end was cut by 6 bases, the J end by 5 bases, with 13 bases between. Germline V gene sequence: CDR1 MDHEN, CDR2 SYDVKM. The CDR3 spans 13 residues. The CDR3 sequence is CASRATGSTEAFF. CDR3 nucleotides: TGTGCCAGCAGAGCTACAGGGAGTACTGAAGCTTTCTTT.

The chain has TRBV19 and TRBJ1-5; the D is unclear. In germline, CDR1 is LNHDA, CDR2 SQIVND (reference sequence). The CDR3 has 14 amino acids. V dropped 4 bases and J dropped 0 bases, with 7 bases sitting between them. CDR3 DNA: TGTGCCAGTAGTACTAGCAGTAGCAATCAGCCCCAGCATTTT. It codes for CASSTSSSNQPQHF.

V usage is TRBV6-5 and J usage is TRBJ2-5; D perhaps matches TRBD1 (5 bases). Germline V gene sequence: CDR1 MNHEY, CDR2 SVGAGI. The CDR3 runs 12 residues. With 7 bases removed from V and 5 bases from J, the gap between germline ends came to 11 bases. The CDR3 loop is CASTPGYETQYF. The CDR3 DNA reads as TGTGCCAGCACCCCAGGGTACGAGACCCAGTACTTC.

J is TRBJ2-2 and V is TRBV10-3; tentatively, D is TRBD1 (6 bases). The CDR3 covers 14 residues. The V gene lost 6 bases and the J gene lost 0 bases, with 8 bases spanning the gap. Germline V gives CDR1 ENHRY, CDR2 SYGVKD. The CDR3 region has the DNA TGTGCCATCAGCGGACAGACGAACACCGGGGAGCTGTTTTTT. Its protein is CAISGQTNTGELFF.

This clone was counted once. The V gene is TRBV7-9, the J gene TRBJ1-3; D possibly corresponds to TRBD1 (5 bases). The CDR3 totals 15 residues. The V end lost 2 bases, the J end lost 0 bases, and 8 bases lay between the germline ends. From germline, CDR1 is SEHNR and CDR2 FQNEAQ (reference sequence). In DNA form, the CDR3 reads TGTGCCAGCAGCTTACAGGGCGTCTCTGGAAACACCATATATTTT. Its protein product is CASSLQGVSGNTIYF.

The chain joins TRBV13 to TRBJ2-5; 11 nucleotides line up with TRBD2. This CDR3 has 16 amino acids. In germline, CDR1 is PRHDT, CDR2 FYEKMQ (reference sequence). V dropped 4 bases and J dropped 1; count of bases not matched to a gene: 5. CDR3 region: CASSSLAGGFQETQYF. DNA of the CDR3: TGTGCCAGCAGCTCCCTAGCGGGGGGTTTCCAAGAGACCCAGTACTTC.

The gene calls are TRBV7-9 and TRBJ1-1; D perhaps matches TRBD1 (6 bases). Germline lookup yields CDR1 SEHNR and CDR2 FQNEAQ (reference sequence). The CDR3 is made up of 15 amino acids. V shed 2 bases and J shed 1 base, with 11 bases lying between them. CDR3: CASSLTGSANTEAFF. The CDR3 DNA reads TGTGCCAGCAGCTTAACAGGGTCAGCGAACACTGAAGCTTTCTTT.

This sequence joins TRBV29-1 and TRBJ1-2; 9 nucleotides match TRBD1. The CDR3 is 12 amino acids. Germline lookup yields CDR1 SQVTM and CDR2 ANQGSEA. After removal of 4 bases from V and 7 bases from J, the junction contained 4 bases not matched to a gene. The CDR3 is CSVGTGDIGYTF. The DNA of the CDR3 is TGCAGCGTTGGGACAGGGGACATTGGCTACACCTTC.

The V call is TRBV5-1, the J call TRBJ1-6; tentatively, D is TRBD1 (5 bases). The germline V gene encodes CDR1 SGHRS and CDR2 YFSETQ. This CDR3 is 17 amino acids long. Trimming pared 0 bases from V and 3 bases from J, leaving 13 bases between. CDR3 sequence reads: CASSLASSGGYNSPLHF. DNA for the CDR3: TGCGCCAGCAGCTTGGCCTCGTCGGGGGGCTATAATTCACCCCTCCACTTT.

The chain combines TRBV7-3 with TRBJ2-3; 9 bases fit TRBD2. The CDR3 runs 20 residues. Per germline, CDR1 SGHTA and CDR2 FQGTGA. V dropped 0 bases and J dropped 0; count of bases not matched to a gene: 13. The CDR3 DNA reads TGTGCCAGCAGCTTAACGTTGGCCTCTAGCGGGGCACCCAGCACAGATACGCAGTATTTT. It yields the protein CASSLTLASSGAPSTDTQYF.

The gene calls are TRBV18 and TRBJ1-3; D unclear. The CDR3 spans 14 residues. V lost 2 bases and J lost 5, with 10 bases in between. Germline V gene sequence: CDR1 KGHSH, CDR2 LQKENI. The CDR3 here is CASSPGLNRNTIYF. The CDR3 DNA reads TGTGCCAGCTCACCAGGTCTGAACCGAAACACCATATATTTT.

V is TRBV12-3 or TRBV12-4 and J is TRBJ2-7; possible D gene TRBD1, 5 bases. V gave up 6 bases and J gave up 3 bases, with 12 bases separating them. This CDR3 spans 13 amino acids. As DNA, the CDR3 is TGTGCCAGCAGCCTCGGGCAGGGCTACGAGCAGTACTTC. It translates to CASSLGQGYEQYF.

The chain has TRBV18 and TRBJ2-1; D is unresolved. Germline loops: CDR1 KGHSH, CDR2 LQKENI. The CDR3 has 13 residues. V dropped 2 bases and J dropped 7 bases, with 9 bases sitting between them. CDR3 in amino acids: CASSPYMGNEQFF. The DNA for the CDR3 is TGTGCCAGCTCACCATACATGGGTAATGAGCAGTTCTTC. Drawing the rest from reference TRBV18 and TRBJ2-1, the complete variable domain is NAGVMQNPRHLVRRRGQEARLRCSPMKGHSHVYWYRQLPEEGLKFMVYLQKENIIDESGMPKERFSAEFPKEGPSILRIQQVVRGDSAAYFCASSPYMGNEQFFGPGTRLTVL.

The rearrangement links TRBV28 to TRBJ1-5; no reliable D call. The CDR3 covers 16 residues. V dropped 6 bases and J dropped 0 bases, with 15 bases sitting between them. The germline gives CDR1 MDHEN, CDR2 SYDVKM. The CDR3 protein is CASRNGRIHSNQPQHF. CDR3 nucleotide sequence: TGTGCCAGCAGGAATGGCAGAATCCATAGCAATCAGCCCCAGCATTTT.

This chain joins TRBV28 and TRBJ2-7, with unresolved D. Trimming removed 6 bases at V and 1 base at J, with 10 bases between. The CDR3 runs 13 residues. The germline V gene has CDR1 MDHEN and CDR2 SYDVKM. The CDR3 DNA follows: TGTGCCAGCAGGCTTGACCGATCCTACGAGCAGTACTTC. Translating it yields CASRLDRSYEQYF.

V usage is TRBV6-5 and J usage is TRBJ2-3; 7 nucleotides agree with TRBD2. The CDR3 contains 16 residues. Germline-derived CDR1 and CDR2 are MNHEY and SVGAGI. With V trimmed by 4 bases and J by 2 bases, 9 bases remained unmatched. The CDR3 sequence: CASSSELAGATDTQYF. The CDR3 nucleotides are TGTGCCAGCAGTTCCGAGTTGGCGGGAGCCACAGATACGCAGTATTTT.

The V call is TRBV28, the J call TRBJ2-1, with D hard to call. Trimming took off 6 bases at V and 3 bases at J, with 15 bases between the two ends. The CDR3 has 15 amino acids. CDR1 is MDHEN and CDR2 is SYDVKM in the germline V gene. The CDR3 reads CASSPSQDNYNEQFF. CDR3 sequence (DNA): TGTGCCAGCAGCCCTTCCCAAGACAACTACAATGAGCAGTTCTTC.